Presented here are 18 T cell receptor beta chains from one specimen sequenced in a study of Ad26.COV2.S vaccination and SARS-CoV-2 variants. Treatment reported: around 19 received Ad26.COV2.S at low or high dose, single or two shots; five or six received placebo; per-sample allocation not given. The samples date from day 63 after the first vaccine or placebo injection. Produced via immunoSEQ multiplex PCR; TCRdb's table is partial and in-frame only. The profile covers just over 350,000 clones, with 70% to 90% appearing a single time and roughly 3.3% taken by the ten largest. Sequencing was performed on peripheral blood, taken in a trial of Ad26.COV2.S vaccine versus placebo. The receptors originated from a person between 18 and 65 years old who received the Ad26.COV2.S COVID-19 vaccine or a placebo.

This clone occurred once. For the CDR3, the DNA is TGTGCCAGCATTACCCTAGCGGGGGGAAAGGATGAGCAGTTCTTC. Amino acid sequence: CASITLAGGKDEQFF. The gene calls are TRBV2 and TRBJ2-1; TRBD2 aligns across 11 bases. This CDR3 region has 15 residues. Trimming took 7 bases from V and 8 from J; bases not matched to a gene: 10. Germline CDR1 SNHLY, CDR2 FYNNEI.

This chain links TRBV19 with TRBJ2-4, with TRBD1 identical over 7 bases. The CDR3 loop spans 16 amino acids. J was trimmed by 2 bases and V by 7 bases; bases with no gene match: 11. Looked up from germline, CDR1 is LNHDA and CDR2 is SQIVND (reference sequence). The CDR3 is CASTDRSTGSKNIQYF. Here the CDR3 DNA reads TGTGCCAGTACCGACCGGTCGACAGGGTCCAAAAACATTCAGTACTTC.

The genes are TRBV12-3 or TRBV12-4 and TRBJ2-1, with D maybe TRBD1 (5 bases). V was cut by 4 bases and J by 7 bases, with 8 bases left in between. This CDR3 is 12 amino acids long. CDR3 in amino acids: CASSSTVNEQFF. DNA for the CDR3: TGTGCCAGCAGTTCGACAGTGAATGAGCAGTTCTTC.

V and J are TRBV19 and TRBJ2-5, with D maybe TRBD2 (6 bases). The CDR3 is 15 amino acids. Germline CDR1 LNHDA, CDR2 SQIVND (reference sequence). V lost 6 bases and J lost 2, with 16 bases in between. The CDR3 DNA follows: TGTGCCAGTAGCATACCGGGACTGGGGCAAGAGACCCAGTACTTC. Protein product: CASSIPGLGQETQYF.

The chain employs TRBV28 and TRBJ2-6; no definite D call. V was trimmed by 3 bases and J by 2 bases, leaving 5 bases between them. This CDR3 is 14 amino acids long. Germline loops: CDR1 MDHEN, CDR2 SYDVKM. CDR3 residues: CASSLTPGANVLTF. CDR3 in DNA: TGTGCCAGCAGTTTGACCCCTGGGGCCAACGTCCTGACTTTC.

The gene calls are TRBV6-2 or TRBV6-3 and TRBJ1-5; perhaps TRBD1 as D (5 bases). CDR3 size: 15 residues. Germline V CDR1 and CDR2: MNHEY, SVGEGT. Trimming removed 4 bases from V and 5 bases from J, with 15 bases in between. Here the CDR3 DNA reads TGTGCCAGCAGTTCTGCGGGCCCGGGGCATCAGCCCCAGCATTTT. It translates to CASSSAGPGHQPQHF.

This clone appeared a few times. The genes are TRBV5-1 and TRBJ2-1; 10 bases are a match to TRBD2. The CDR3 consists of 14 residues. The germline V gene encodes CDR1 SGHRS and CDR2 YFSETQ. Unmatched junction bases numbered 6, after V lost 4 bases and J lost 8 bases. The chain's CDR3 is CASSAASGSHEQFF. The CDR3 coding sequence is TGCGCCAGCAGCGCGGCTAGCGGGAGCCATGAGCAGTTCTTC.

This chain links TRBV19 with TRBJ2-1; TRBD1 aligns across 7 bases. Germline-derived CDR1 and CDR2 are LNHDA and SQIVND (reference sequence). The CDR3 sequence is 16 residues long. V trimming: 4 bases; J trimming: 4 bases; junction bases outside the gene matches: 10. In DNA, the CDR3 is TGTGCCAGTAGTACCACCGGGACAGCCAATTACAATGAGCAGTTCTTC. Amino acid sequence: CASSTTGTANYNEQFF.

This clone was found once. V usage is TRBV5-5 and J usage is TRBJ2-3; 8 bases align to TRBD1. The CDR3 spans 15 residues. Germline CDR1 is SGHKS and CDR2 is YYEKEE (reference sequence). The J segment lost 3 bases and the V segment lost 4 bases, leaving 7 bases of the junction unmatched. CDR3 sequence: CASSPDRGRTDTQYF. The CDR3 coding sequence is TGTGCCAGCAGCCCCGACAGGGGACGTACAGATACGCAGTATTTT. The whole variable domain, filled in from reference TRBV5-5 and TRBJ2-3, reads DAGVTQSPTHLIKTRGQQVTLRCSPISGHKSVSWYQQVLGQGPQFIFQYYEKEERGRGNFPDRFSARQFPNYSSELNVNALLLGDSALYLCASSPDRGRTDTQYFGPGTRLTVL.

This clone was counted a single time. The rearrangement links TRBV6-5 to TRBJ2-7, with 7 bases that match TRBD1. Looked up from germline, CDR1 is MNHEY and CDR2 is SVGAGI. Losses at the gene ends were 2 bases for V and 3 bases for J; bases not matched to a gene: 4. This CDR3 has 14 amino acids. The CDR3 is CASSYAGTDYEQYF. The CDR3 nucleotides read TGTGCCAGCAGTTACGCTGGGACAGACTACGAGCAGTACTTC.

This clone showed up just a few times. At the DNA level, this CDR3 is encoded by other sequences in the same sample as well. The chain combines TRBV7-9 with TRBJ1-5, with a possible D match to TRBD1 (5 bases). The germline V gene encodes CDR1 SEHNR and CDR2 FQNEAQ (reference sequence). The CDR3 spans 14 residues. The ends were cut back, 6 bases at V and 2 bases at J, with 11 bases in the middle. The CDR3 region is CASSLGGGNQPQHF. CDR3 nucleotide sequence: TGTGCCAGCAGTCTTGGGGGGGGCAATCAGCCCCAGCATTTT.

The chain recombines TRBV28 with TRBJ2-7; the match to TRBD2 covers 8 bases. Germline assignment: CDR1 MDHEN and CDR2 SYDVKM. This CDR3 is 15 amino acids long. With V trimmed by 5 bases and J by 5 bases, 11 bases remained unmatched. CDR3 sequence reads: CASSPTWSSGNEQYF. CDR3 coding DNA: TGTGCCAGCAGTCCAACATGGAGTAGCGGGAACGAGCAGTACTTC.

CDR3 DNA sequence: TGTGCCAGCAGTCGACCCTATGACCGGGACAGGGCGTTTAATGGAGCTTTCTTT. Residues: CASSRPYDRDRAFNGAFF. The rearrangement joins TRBV21-1 to TRBJ1-1; TRBD1, the D gene given by the table, was not confirmed from the DNA. TRBV21-1 is designated a pseudogene. The CDR3 extends over 18 amino acids.

The chain recombines TRBV10-1 with TRBJ2-3; D is undetermined. The CDR3 contains 11 residues. Trimming took 3 bases from V and 6 from J, leaving 4 bases between them. In germline, CDR1 is WNHNN, CDR2 SYGVQD (reference sequence). The CDR3, as DNA: TGCGCCAGCAGTGAAGATGATACGCAGTATTTT. Amino acids: CASSEDDTQYF.

The chain combines TRBV6-5 with TRBJ1-2; TRBD1 is a possible D gene (5 bases). Deletions cut 4 bases from V and 8 bases from J, with 17 bases between. The CDR3 contains 14 residues. Germline CDR1 reads MNHEY; CDR2 reads SVGAGI. The CDR3 DNA reads TGTGCCAGCAGTTCGCCGGCAGGGCGAGGGGGCTACACCTTC. Protein: CASSSPAGRGGYTF.

The V and J genes are TRBV6-5 and TRBJ2-3, with TRBD2 matching 13 bases. Trimming at V came to 6 bases and at J to 6 bases, leaving 6 bases not matched to a gene. Germline assignment: CDR1 MNHEY and CDR2 SVGAGI. The CDR3 loop spans 15 amino acids. The CDR3 DNA reads as TGTGCCAGCAGCGTTACTAGCGGGGGGGCGGATACGCAGTATTTT. Protein product: CASSVTSGGADTQYF.

This sequence joins TRBV11-2 and TRBJ1-1; 9 bases map to TRBD1. V lost 5 bases and J lost 5; bases outside the gene matches: 9. The CDR3 has 15 residues. Germline CDR1 and CDR2: SGHAT and FQNNGV. CDR3 in DNA: TGTGCCAGCAGCACTACTCGGACAGGGGATACTGAAGCTTTCTTT. The encoded protein is CASSTTRTGDTEAFF. Drawing the rest from reference TRBV11-2 and TRBJ1-1, the complete variable domain is EAGVAQSPRYKIIEKRQSVAFWCNPISGHATLYWYQQILGQGPKLLIQFQNNGVVDDSQLPKDRFSAERLKGVDSTLKIQPAKLEDSAVYLCASSTTRTGDTEAFFGQGTRLTVV.

CDR3 loop: CASSLWQGSEQYF. The CDR3 nucleotides are TGTGCCAGCAGCCTATGGCAGGGAAGCGAGCAGTACTTC. The chain uses TRBV27 and TRBJ2-7; D possibly corresponds to TRBD1 (5 bases). The CDR3 spans 13 residues. Germline CDR1 MNHEY, CDR2 SMNVEV (reference sequence). Trimming took 6 bases from V and 6 from J, leaving 15 bases between them.